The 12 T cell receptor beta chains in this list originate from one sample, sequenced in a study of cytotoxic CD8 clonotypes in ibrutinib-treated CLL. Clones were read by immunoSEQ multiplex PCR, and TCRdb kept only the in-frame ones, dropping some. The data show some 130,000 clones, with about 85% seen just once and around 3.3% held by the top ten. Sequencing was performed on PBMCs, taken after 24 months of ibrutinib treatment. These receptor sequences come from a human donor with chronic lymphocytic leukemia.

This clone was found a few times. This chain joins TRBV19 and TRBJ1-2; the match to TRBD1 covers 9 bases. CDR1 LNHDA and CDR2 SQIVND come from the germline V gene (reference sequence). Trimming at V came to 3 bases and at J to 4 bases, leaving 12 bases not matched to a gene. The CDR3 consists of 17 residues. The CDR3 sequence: CASSMREEQGAIYGYTF. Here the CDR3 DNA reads TGTGCCAGTAGTATGAGAGAGGAACAGGGGGCGATCTATGGCTACACCTTC. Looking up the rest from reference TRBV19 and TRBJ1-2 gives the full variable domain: DGGITQSPKYLFRKEGQNVTLSCEQNLNHDAMYWYRQDPGQGLRLIYYSQIVNDFQKGDIAEGYSVSREKKESFPLTVTSAQKNPTAFYLCASSMREEQGAIYGYTFGSGTRLTVV.

In DNA form, the CDR3 reads TGCGCCAGCAGGCGTGGACAGTCCTACGAGCAGTACTTC. Translated: CASRRGQSYEQYF. The J gene is TRBJ2-7, the V gene TRBV5-1, with a weak D call TRBD1 (6 bases). The CDR3 sequence is 13 residues long. Germline loops: CDR1 SGHRS, CDR2 YFSETQ. The V gene lost 5 bases and the J gene lost 1 base, with 10 bases spanning the gap.

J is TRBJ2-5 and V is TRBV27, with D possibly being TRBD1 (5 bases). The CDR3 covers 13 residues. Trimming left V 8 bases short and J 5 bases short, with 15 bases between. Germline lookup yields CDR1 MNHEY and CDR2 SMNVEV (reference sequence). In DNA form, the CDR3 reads TGTGCCAGCGGAATCACAGGATTGGAGACCCAGTACTTC. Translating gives CASGITGLETQYF.

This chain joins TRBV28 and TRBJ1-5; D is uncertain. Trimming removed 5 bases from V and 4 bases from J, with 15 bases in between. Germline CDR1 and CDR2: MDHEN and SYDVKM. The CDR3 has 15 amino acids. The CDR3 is CASSQRFLRNQPQHF. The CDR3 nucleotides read TGTGCCAGCAGTCAAAGGTTTTTACGGAATCAGCCCCAGCATTTT.

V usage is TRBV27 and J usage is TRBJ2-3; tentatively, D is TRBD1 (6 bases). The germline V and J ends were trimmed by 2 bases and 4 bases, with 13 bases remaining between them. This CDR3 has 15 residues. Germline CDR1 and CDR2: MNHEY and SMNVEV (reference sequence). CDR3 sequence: CASSLRTGWADTQYF. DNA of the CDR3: TGTGCCAGCAGTTTACGAACAGGGTGGGCAGATACGCAGTATTTT.

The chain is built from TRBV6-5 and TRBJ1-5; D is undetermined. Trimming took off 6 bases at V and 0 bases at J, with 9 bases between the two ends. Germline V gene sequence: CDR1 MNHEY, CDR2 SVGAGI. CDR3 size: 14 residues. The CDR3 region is CASSLGRSNQPQHF. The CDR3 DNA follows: TGTGCCAGCAGCCTAGGACGTAGCAATCAGCCCCAGCATTTT.

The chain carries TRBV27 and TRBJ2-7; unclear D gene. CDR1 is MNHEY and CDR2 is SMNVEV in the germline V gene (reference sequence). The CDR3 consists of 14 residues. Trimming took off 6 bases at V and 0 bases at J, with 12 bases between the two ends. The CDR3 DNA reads TGTGCCAGCAGCCGTACAGAAAACTCCTACGAGCAGTACTTC. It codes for CASSRTENSYEQYF.

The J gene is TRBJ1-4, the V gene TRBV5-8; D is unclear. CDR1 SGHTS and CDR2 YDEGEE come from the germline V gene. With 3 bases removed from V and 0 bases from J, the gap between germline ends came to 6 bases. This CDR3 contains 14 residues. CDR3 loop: CASSSLATNEKLFF. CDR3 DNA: TGTGCCAGCAGCTCACTTGCAACTAATGAAAAACTGTTTTTT.

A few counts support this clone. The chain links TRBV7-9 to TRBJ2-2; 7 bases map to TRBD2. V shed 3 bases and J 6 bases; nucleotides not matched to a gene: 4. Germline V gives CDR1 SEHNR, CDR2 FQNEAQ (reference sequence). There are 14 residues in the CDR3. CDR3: CASSFGLDPGELFF. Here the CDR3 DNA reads TGTGCCAGCAGCTTTGGACTAGATCCCGGGGAGCTGTTTTTT.

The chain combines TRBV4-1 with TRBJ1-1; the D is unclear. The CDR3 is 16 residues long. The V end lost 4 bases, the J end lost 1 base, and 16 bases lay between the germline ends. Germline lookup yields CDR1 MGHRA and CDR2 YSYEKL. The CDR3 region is CASSLPRTAPNTEAFF. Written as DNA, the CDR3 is TGCGCCAGCAGCCTTCCACGAACAGCCCCGAACACTGAAGCTTTCTTT.

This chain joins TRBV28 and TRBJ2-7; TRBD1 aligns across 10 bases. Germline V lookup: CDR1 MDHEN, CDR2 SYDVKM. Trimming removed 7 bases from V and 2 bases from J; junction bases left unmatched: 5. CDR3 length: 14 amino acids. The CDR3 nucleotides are TGTGCCAGCATAACCGGGACAGGGGCCTACGAGCAGTACTTC. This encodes CASITGTGAYEQYF.

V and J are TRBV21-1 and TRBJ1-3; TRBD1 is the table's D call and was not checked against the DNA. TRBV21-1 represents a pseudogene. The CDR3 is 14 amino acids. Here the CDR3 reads CASSTTGGGNTIYF. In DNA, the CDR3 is TGTGCCAGCAGCACAACAGGGGGGGGAAACACCATATATTTT.